This TCR beta chain was captured by sequencing in a study of blood T cells in healthy people across ages (dated by TCRdb to about 2015). Context from the whole study: Template switching captured roughly one uniquely barcoded TCR beta cDNA molecule per two T cells in model experiments. Donors of different ages were randomly distributed across sequencing lanes to avoid experimental bias. Age-related changes in TCR beta repertoire diversity were measured in the study by deep sequencing normalized with unique cDNA molecular identifiers. Two additional independent replicas of 1 million unique cDNA reads from the same blood draw were analyzed for two donors (one aged 18 to 29 and one aged 80 or older). The donors were divided into four age groups: young (average about 15 years), middle-aged (roughly 42), aged (about 61) and long-lived (around 87).

Study-wide conclusions, independent of this receptor: Because donor CMV infection status was unknown, age-related changes in expanded clonotypes were potentially confounded. Compared with the aged group, the long-lived group had more naive CD4+ T cells, fewer expanded clones and increased TCR diversity, suggesting age selection. Estimates of total diversity from one million sequenced T cells were regarded as lower bounds and underestimates. Observed TCR beta diversity per million T cells fell roughly linearly with age, and a significant reduction was already apparent by age roughly 41. Bulk unsorted PBMC profiling prevented conclusive comparison of naive and antigen-experienced compartments. The percentage of naive T cells measured by flow cytometry correlated strongly with observed TCR beta diversity.

A few counts support this clonotype. Its antigen remains undetermined. No much larger clone exists at a distance of one base, and base qualities are not known. The protocol used for the library was 5' RACE. For sequencing, an Illumina HiSeq 2500 was employed. A second PCR of about 6 to 11 cycles was performed with a sample-barcoded 5' primer and a J-beta primer mix. Each TCR beta cDNA molecule received a unique molecular identifier from a template-switch 5' adaptor carrying 12 random nucleotides. Each sample yielded at least 3 million CDR3-containing paired-end reads. First-strand cDNA was synthesized from all RNA with the Mint cDNA synthesis kit, primed by a TRBC-specific oligonucleotide. All cDNA was treated with uracil-DNA glycosylase and then went through a first 18-cycle PCR with the universal primers M1SS and BC2_uni_R. Concerning the study's data processing: For normalization, 1 million high-quality reads, each with a distinct molecular identifier, were randomly selected from each sample. Reads with shared molecular identifiers were discarded instead of being binned into consensus sequences. MiTCR, run with a Q25 quality threshold and the strictest error-elimination algorithm, handled CDR3 identification, clonotype clustering and error correction. A nonparametric unseen species model using Euler transformation provided a lower-bound estimate of total TCR beta diversity. The public sequencing data were trimmed at Q25 with fastp and processed into clonotypes with MiXCR by TCRdb, which kept only in-frame beta chains. CDR3 protein duplicates are merged, each entry listing the most common genes and DNA. The V and J calls here are based on TCRdb, not the publication. For this sample the table gives about 970,000 distinct CDR3 sequences, of which roughly 51% were detected only once. The ten largest clones take up around a fifth of the sample.

CDR1 SGHAT and CDR2 FQNNGV are derived from the germline V gene. The CDR3 contains 14 residues, cysteine and phenylalanine counted. Only the CDR3 portion is preserved as DNA: 42 bases, with reading frame beginning at the first base. V lost 4 bases and J lost 5 bases; the stretch between them is 13 bases long. The roughly 39 donors, aged about 6 to 95 years, were systemically healthy Caucasian individuals from Russia. Each donor gave roughly 11 milliliters of peripheral blood, drawn into EDTA-treated Vacutainer tubes. Ficoll-Paque density-gradient centrifugation was used to isolate PBMCs, with at least 6 million per sample. Trizol reagent was used to extract total RNA from PBMCs, with at least 5.5 micrograms per sample. For every donor, an aliquot of PBMCs went through flow cytometry to measure the percentages of naive CD45RAhigh/CD27high T cells.

The V gene is TRBV11-2 and the J gene is TRBJ2-3, with the D segment possibly TRBD1 or TRBD2, each aligning over 6 bases. The receptor's source is a woman aged 55-69 years in good health. The sequenced sample was blood. The CDR3 loop reads CASSSLRGEDTQYF. The DNA reads TGTGCCAGCAGCTCCTTGAGGGGGGAAGATACGCAGTATTTT.